The rows below give T cell receptor beta chains drawn from one sample of a study of cytotoxic CD8 clonotypes in ibrutinib-treated CLL. The method was immunoSEQ multiplex PCR; TCRdb's version includes in-frame clones alone and lacks a portion of them. The repertoire consists of some 140,000 clones, with around 93% occurring once and the leading ten covering 11%. This specimen consisted of PBMCs, obtained after 12 months of ibrutinib treatment. These receptors originate from a human donor with chronic lymphocytic leukemia. Both conserved end residues are part of each CDR3. A D gene is named only where the DNA matches it firmly. Some rows have no size entry. The others give once, few or many, or a class for an expanded clone.

TRBJ2-1,NA,TRBV14,15,TRBD2,TGTGCCAGCAGCCAAGTCACTAGCGGGGCCCCGGAGCAGTTCTTC,CASSQVTSGAPEQFF
TRBJ2-5,NA,TRBV10-1,15,TRBD1,TGCGCCAGCAGTCCCTACGGACAGGGGAAAGAGACCCAGTACTTC,CASSPYGQGKETQYF
TRBJ1-2,NA,TRBV25-1,13,NA,TGTGCCAGCAGTGAGGGGGAATGGGATGGCTACACCTTC,CASSEGEWDGYTF
TRBJ2-3,NA,TRBV9,15,NA,TGTGCCAGCAGCCTTCAGCCTTCTAGCACAGATACGCAGTATTTT,CASSLQPSSTDTQYF
TRBJ1-1,NA,TRBV4-1,15,NA,TGCGCCAGCAGCCAAGATGGGACCCGTTATAGTGAAGCTTTCTTT,CASSQDGTRYSEAFF
TRBJ2-1,NA,TRBV9,13,TRBD2,TGTGCCAGCAGCCGAGGACTAGCGGTCGAGCAGTTCTTC,CASSRGLAVEQFF
TRBJ2-7,NA,TRBV5-5,14,TRBD1,TGTGCCAGCAGGCCGGGACAGGATACGTACGAGCAGTACTTC,CASRPGQDTYEQYF
TRBJ1-2,NA,TRBV7-8,16,NA,TGTGCCAGCAGCTCCGGGACAATGCTTACCCACCCTAGCTACACCTTC,CASSSGTMLTHPSYTF
TRBJ2-5,NA,TRBV2,15,TRBD1,TGTGCCAGCAGTCGACGGACAGGGGGCTCGGAGACCCAGTACTTC,CASSRRTGGSETQYF
TRBJ1-5,NA,TRBV4-2,16,TRBD1,TGTGCCAGCAGCCAACCGACAGGGTTTGGCAATCAGCCCCAGCATTTT,CASSQPTGFGNQPQHF
TRBJ2-7,NA,TRBV10-2,14,NA,TGCGCCAGCAGTGAGTCCCAGGGGGGGTACGAGCAGTACTTC,CASSESQGGYEQYF
TRBJ2-3,NA,TRBV27,14,NA,TGTGCCAGCAGTCCAAGCGGGAGCACAGATACGCAGTATTTT,CASSPSGSTDTQYF
TRBJ2-1,NA,TRBV29-1,15,NA,TGCAGCGTTATTAAAGGTAGTCCGGGATACAATGAGCAGTTCTTC,CSVIKGSPGYNEQFF
TRBJ1-1,NA,TRBV28,12,NA,TGTGCCAGCAGTTCCATAAACACTGAAGCTTTCTTT,CASSSINTEAFF
TRBJ1-1,NA,TRBV6-6,12,NA,TGTGCCAGCAGGAGGGAGAACACTGAAGCTTTCTTT,CASRRENTEAFF
TRBJ2-3,NA,TRBV28,18,TRBD2,TGTGCCAGTAATATGCCGGGACTAGCGGGTCAGGGCACAGATACGCAGTATTTT,CASNMPGLAGQGTDTQYF
TRBJ2-1,NA,TRBV9,15,TRBD2,TGTGCCAGCAGCGCCTCGACTAGCGGGAACAATGAGCAGTTCTTC,CASSASTSGNNEQFF
TRBJ2-1,NA,TRBV11-3,16,NA,TGTGCCAGCAGCTTAGGGGTCGTGGGACAAGGCAATGAGCAGTTCTTC,CASSLGVVGQGNEQFF
TRBJ1-1,NA,TRBV9,14,NA,TGTGCCAGCAGCCCCCAGACTCTAAAAGGTACGGCTTTCTTT,CASSPQTLKGTAFF
TRBJ2-7,few,TRBV9,15,NA,TGTGCCAGCAGCCCCCGGGCTACACCTACCTACGAGCAGTACTTC,CASSPRATPTYEQYF
TRBJ2-1,NA,TRBV28,14,NA,TGTGCCAGCCACTACACTATTGCAAGCAATGAGCAGTTCTTC,CASHYTIASNEQFF
TRBJ2-2,NA,TRBV11-3,16,TRBD2,TGTGCCAGCAGCCCCGCCGGGACTAGCGTCACCGGGGAGCTGTTTTTT,CASSPAGTSVTGELFF
TRBJ2-5,NA,TRBV10-3,13,TRBD1,TGTGCCGCCCGACCCGACAGGGAAGAGACCCAGTACTTC,CAARPDREETQYF
TRBJ2-7,once,TRBV7-2,12,NA,TGTGCCGTCCCAGGGGCCTCTTCCGAGCAGTACTTC,CAVPGASSEQYF
TRBJ2-5,NA,TRBV29-1,14,TRBD1,TGCAGCGTTGACCCGACAGGGGGCAGGGAGACCCAGTACTTC,CSVDPTGGRETQYF
TRBJ1-2,NA,TRBV5-6,15,TRBD1,TGTGCCAGCAGCTTGTTCACAGGGGTGACGGTTGGCTACACCTTC,CASSLFTGVTVGYTF
TRBJ1-5,NA,TRBV7-9,11,NA,TGTGCCACCGGTTCAGATCAGCCCCAGCATTTT,CATGSDQPQHF
TRBJ2-5,NA,TRBV7-3,13,NA,TGTGCCAGCAGCTCCGGGCGCAAAGAGACCCAGTACTTC,CASSSGRKETQYF